This TCR beta chain was observed in a study of cytomegalovirus exposure and HLA in healthy donors (dated by TCRdb to 2017 to 2019). About the investigation overall: According to an earlier analysis of a few hundred of the donors, 200 million or so T cells yielded 90 million to 140 million unique TCR beta sequences and about 300 Gb of sequence data. The aim of the study was to test whether cataloging public T cell receptors could identify signatures of past pathogen exposure. A separate validation cohort of about 110 different subjects was used in addition to the approximately 610-subject first cohort. Among some 410 genotyped donors of the cohort, an average of approximately 230,000 unique TCR beta nucleotide sequences were sequenced per donor, around a sixth of them non-productive. To study patterns of TCR occurrence, a later analysis re-analyzed previously published TCR beta repertoires from 700 or so donors and added high-resolution HLA genotyping. An earlier analysis of approximately 630 of the donors applied high-throughput TCR beta sequencing to assess whether each TCR beta V gene segment acted as functional or pseudogenic. Donor age, sex, ethnicity and CMV serostatus were compiled alongside the repertoire data. Every repertoire in the discovery cohort had been generated on one and the same sequencing platform. HLA typing covered class I and class II loci at four-digit resolution. High-throughput TCR immunosequencing, statistical association of individual TCRs with disease status, and machine learning were combined to predict cytomegalovirus infection status. The genetic ancestry cluster associated with self-reported Caucasian donors included over 65% of the 398 genotyped donors. Rather than drawing on any new phenotypic data, the later analysis identified candidate immune exposures from TCR beta sequences and the way those sequences occurred across donors. Typing coverage varied by locus: roughly 629-630 donors for A, B, C, DRB1 and DQB1; under 550 for DQA1; some 610 for DPA1; roughly 470 for DPB1. Roughly 300 gigabases of sequencing data and approximately 93 million unique TCR sequences were included in an early release covering over 600 HLA-typed donors. The study used immunosequencing to profile the T cell repertoires of about 670 subjects and linked those repertoires to cytomegalovirus serostatus. A later genetic analysis took genome-wide SNP genotypes for about three fifths of the 666 donors and used that subset as a discovery cohort. Because of strong linkage in the cohort, five DR-DQ haplotypes were treated as single units for association and clustering. Points the paper makes about the study in general: Because counts were too low, seventeen rarely observed V segments, including chromosome 9 orphons, were left out of the earlier analysis of 587 of the donors. When HLA alleles, especially DR and DQ, strongly co-occurred, attributing TCR associations to individual alleles was difficult. Several of the top co-occurrence clusters appeared to be linked to parvovirus B19, influenza, CMV and Epstein-Barr virus, according to a later analysis. The study gave a list of some 150 TCR beta chains associated with cytomegalovirus. Correlated functional status among segregating V segments might reflect linkage disequilibrium, but an unknown experimental factor could not be ruled out. While some public TCRs were present in many individuals, most TCR sequences turned up only very rarely across donors. Most CMV-associated TCR beta chains appeared to be HLA-restricted in a later analysis, and the HLA associations seemed to be driven largely by CMV exposure. Presence/absence analyses assumed roughly uniform sequencing depth across donors, an assumption that may not hold. In vitro tests confirmed that a few of the cytomegalovirus-associated TCR beta chains recognize cytomegalovirus antigens. The authors suggested that the approach could potentially be extended to other disease states and immunological phenotypes. In a later analysis, HLA-associated TCR beta chains showed more clonal expansion and lower generation probabilities than non-associated chains that were equally common. This cohort had only TCR beta chains sequenced, and the lack of alpha or paired-chain data limited which features could be detected. A later genetic analysis associated a missense DCLRE1C variant with V-gene and J-gene trimming of TCR beta chains, and an independent cohort replicated the association. The classifier was reported to diagnose cytomegalovirus status with high specificity and sensitivity in both the original cohort and the validation cohort. Some IMGT-functional V segments, including TRBV6-2 and TRBV6-3, could not be distinguished by the 87-base-pair reads and were therefore excluded. A later analysis associated 16,951 TCR beta sequences with specific HLA alleles at a false discovery rate of 0.05. In an earlier analysis of over 550 of the donors, most TCR beta V segments were observed in productive rearrangements about 87% or about 30% of the time, broadly matching IMGT annotations. In a later genetic analysis, fewer N-insertions in productive TCRs were reported among donors in an Asian-associated ancestry cluster than the approximately 710-donor mean. A cluster of highly shared sequence variants was judged likely to represent a technical artifact of the sequencing pipeline. HLA typing was unavailable for some donors at each locus, so association tests used only the typed subset. CMV serostatus was the only immune exposure information available for the cohort. In a later analysis, the rate of TCR association differed among HLA loci, with DRB1 alleles having the most associated TCRs and HLA-C alleles having the fewest. A further reported finding was that TCR beta sequences accurately predicted the HLA-A and HLA-B alleles for most subjects in the first cohort.

Libraries were built with the immunoSEQ multiplex PCR assay. A mixture of 60 forward primers for TCR Vbeta segments and 13 reverse primers for TCR Jbeta segments was used in the multiplex PCR. A multiplex PCR assay on genomic DNA amplified the CDR3 region of rearranged TCR beta genes. The amplified TCR beta libraries were sequenced on the Illumina HiSeq System as 87-base-pair reads. Per the authors' processing: In a later analysis, 70 million to 95 million unique TCR beta chains were counted across the 666 repertoires, and roughly 11 million of these chains were shared by at least two donors. To remove PCR and sequencing errors, raw reads were error-corrected and collapsed into unique sequences using a nearest-neighbor algorithm that merged closely related sequences. To assign V, D and J gene segments, CDR3 sequences were aligned to IMGT reference sequences. For a sequence to be retained, at least a six-nucleotide match to both a V gene segment and a J gene segment was required. A rearrangement counted as productive if the CDR3 had no stop codons and remained in frame with V and J, and every other rearrangement counted as non-productive. CDR3 was defined according to IMGT convention as the region running from the second conserved V-encoded cysteine to the conserved J-encoded phenylalanine. Sequences without an unambiguous match to a single V gene segment were excluded from the earlier analysis of several hundred of the donors. In an earlier analysis of roughly 600 of the donors, a V segment was called functional when productive rearrangements were above 56.7%, and segregating when the standard deviation between donors exceeded 5%. To diagnose cytomegalovirus status from the catalog of TCR beta chain sequences, a statistical classification framework was built. V and J gene assignment, in a later analysis, came from comparing TCR nucleotide sequences with IMGT/GENE-DB human TR gene sequences. The TCRdist pipeline was used in a later analysis to assign CDR3 sequences and most-parsimonious VDJ recombination scenarios. In a later analysis, every TCR beta chain was defined by the combination of its CDR3 amino acid sequence and its V-gene family, and reads without a unique V-gene family were dropped. To address suspected cross-contamination and a sequencing artifact, a later analysis removed a few hundred highly shared, low-generation-probability nucleotide sequences. A later analysis calculated a clonal expansion index for each public chain from normalized within-repertoire ranks of inferred template counts. In a later analysis, generation probabilities were computed using a VDJ recombination model fitted to out-of-frame rearrangements, and the results were checked against IGoR. Hypergeometric tests were used in a later analysis to score TCR-TCR, TCR-HLA and TCR-CMV co-occurrence, with a repertoire-size bias correction applied to the TCR pairs. In a later analysis, false discovery rates were estimated by permuting HLA or CMV assignments 20 times. In a later analysis, co-occurring TCRs were grouped with DBSCAN, and TCRdist sequence similarity was added when clustering was performed within HLA-allele-positive subsets. For co-occurrence clustering, repertoires with fewer than 30,000 or more than 120,000 public chains were excluded, along with five repertoires with anomalous nucleotide sharing. Here the immuneACCESS table is served through TCRdb, limited to in-frame sequences with V and J called. Missing clones are a known gap in these copies; in checked studies unresolved V genes cover under half, and the rest lacks a known reason. The V and J calls and clone size were taken over from that table, and D and trimming were inferred from the DNA. This sample comprises roughly 160,000 clones, roughly 80% of them detected only once. The biggest ten clones account for approximately 2.4% of the sample.

This clone has only a few counts. Its antigen remains undetermined. No much larger clonotype is one base removed from it; base qualities were not supplied. Sequences SSHAT (CDR1) and FNYEAQ (CDR2) are obtained from the germline V gene (reference sequence). The germline V and J ends show losses of 5 bases and 4 bases respectively, and no gene match explains 8 bases of the junction. The CDR3, cysteine through phenylalanine, is 16 amino acids long. Of the read, only the CDR3 DNA is kept; its 48 bases are in frame from base 1. The cohort comprised 550 to 700 healthy bone marrow donors. At the time of sampling, every cohort member was nominally healthy, though immune exposures that went unrecorded were likely present. The donor tested CMV seronegative, placing the donor among the 350 to 400 seronegative members of the cohort. Each donor provided a peripheral blood sample, and peripheral blood mononuclear cells were used for TCR beta sequencing. The Qiagen DNeasy Blood Extraction Kit was used to extract genomic DNA from the blood cell samples.

The rearranged segments are TRBV7-7 and TRBJ1-4, and 9 junctional nucleotides match TRBD1. This receptor was taken from a male donor in good health and CMV-seronegative. Sequenced input: PBMCs. In nucleotides, the sequence is TGTGCCAGCAGCGCCCTACCGGGACAGGGTAATGAAAAACTGTTTTTT. This codes for CASSALPGQGNEKLFF.